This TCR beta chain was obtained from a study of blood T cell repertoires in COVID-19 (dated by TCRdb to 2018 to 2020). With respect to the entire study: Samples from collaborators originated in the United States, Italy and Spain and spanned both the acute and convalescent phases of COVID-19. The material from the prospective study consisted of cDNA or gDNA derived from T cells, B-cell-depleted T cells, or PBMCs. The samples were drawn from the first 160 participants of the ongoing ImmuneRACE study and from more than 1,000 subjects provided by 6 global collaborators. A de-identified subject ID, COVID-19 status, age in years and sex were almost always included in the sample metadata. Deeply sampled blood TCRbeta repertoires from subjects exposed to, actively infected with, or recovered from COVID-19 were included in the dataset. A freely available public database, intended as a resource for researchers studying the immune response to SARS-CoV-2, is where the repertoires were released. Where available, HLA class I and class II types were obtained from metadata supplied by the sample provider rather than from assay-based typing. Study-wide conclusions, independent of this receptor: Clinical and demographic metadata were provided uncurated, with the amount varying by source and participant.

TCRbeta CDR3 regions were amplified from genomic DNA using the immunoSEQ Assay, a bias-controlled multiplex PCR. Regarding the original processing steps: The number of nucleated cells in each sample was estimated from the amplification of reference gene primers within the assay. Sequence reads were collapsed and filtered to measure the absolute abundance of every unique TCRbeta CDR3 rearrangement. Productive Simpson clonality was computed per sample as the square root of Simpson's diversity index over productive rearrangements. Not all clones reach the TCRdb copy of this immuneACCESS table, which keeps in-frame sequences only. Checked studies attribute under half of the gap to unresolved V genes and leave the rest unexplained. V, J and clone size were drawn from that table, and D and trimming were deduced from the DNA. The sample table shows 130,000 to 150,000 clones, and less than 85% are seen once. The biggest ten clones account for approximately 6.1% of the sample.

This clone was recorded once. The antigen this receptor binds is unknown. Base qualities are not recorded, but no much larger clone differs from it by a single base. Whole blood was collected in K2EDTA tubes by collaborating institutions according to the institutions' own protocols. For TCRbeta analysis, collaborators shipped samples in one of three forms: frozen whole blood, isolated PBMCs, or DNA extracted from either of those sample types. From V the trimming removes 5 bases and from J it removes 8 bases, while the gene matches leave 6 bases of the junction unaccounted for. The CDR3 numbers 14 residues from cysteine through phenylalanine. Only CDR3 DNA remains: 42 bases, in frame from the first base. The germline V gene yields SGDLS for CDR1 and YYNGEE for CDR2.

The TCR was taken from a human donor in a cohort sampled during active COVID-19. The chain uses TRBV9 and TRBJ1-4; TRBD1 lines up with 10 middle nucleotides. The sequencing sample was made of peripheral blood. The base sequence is TGTGCCAGCAGTCCGGGACAGGGGATGGAAAAACTGTTTTTT. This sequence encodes CASSPGQGMEKLFF.